Listed here are 15 T cell receptor beta chains from one sample, sequenced in a study of T cells after yellow fever vaccination. TCRdb itself ran the 5' RACE reads through MiXCR, one entry per CDR3 protein. The sample holds 200,000 to 300,000 distinct CDR3 sequences, roughly 6.3% seen once. The sample was CD4+ T cells sorted from PBMCs, taken on the day of the yellow fever booster vaccination. The receptors shown here come from a young man who received the YFV17D yellow fever vaccine.

The chain has TRBV7-9 and TRBJ2-3; 7 nucleotides agree with TRBD2. CDR3 length: 17 amino acids. V shed 6 bases, J shed 1 base, and the junction held 13 bases outside the gene matches. Germline values: CDR1 SEHNR, CDR2 FQNEAQ (reference sequence). Here the CDR3 DNA reads TGTGCCAGCAGTAGCGGGCCAGCCCTTGAGCGCACAGATACGCAGTATTTT. This translates into CASSSGPALERTDTQYF.

This clonotype was picked up a small number of times. V and J are TRBV20-1 and TRBJ2-5, with 15 bases identical to TRBD2. Trimming cost V 5 bases and J 5 bases; bases outside gene matches: 12. The CDR3 spans 17 residues. Germline CDR1 is DFQATT and CDR2 is SNEGSKA (reference sequence). This chain's CDR3 is CSAPPGLAGGQRETQYF. The CDR3 DNA reads as TGCAGTGCTCCGCCGGGACTAGCGGGAGGCCAACGGGAGACCCAGTACTTC.

This clonotype was seen at least ten times. The chain joins TRBV30 to TRBJ2-2, with 8 bases that match TRBD1. J lost 4 bases, V lost 4 bases, and 11 bases had no gene match. The CDR3 consists of 16 residues. Germline V gene data show CDR1 as GTSNPN and CDR2 as SVGIG (reference sequence). The CDR3 DNA reads as TGTGCCTGGACCGGCAGCCGGACAGGGAGCACCGGGGAGCTGTTTTTT. It codes for CAWTGSRTGSTGELFF.

The CDR3 sequence: CSARDSGRAGETQYF. The CDR3 DNA sequence: TGCAGTGCTAGAGATAGCGGGAGGGCCGGAGAGACCCAGTACTTC. The V call is TRBV20-1, the J call TRBJ2-5, with 11 positions matching TRBD2. CDR3 length: 15 residues. Germline CDR1 is DFQATT and CDR2 is SNEGSKA (reference sequence). The ends lost 0 bases at V and 4 bases at J; junction bases unmatched: 4.

In its sample, this clonotype was seen many times. V usage is TRBV29-1 and J usage is TRBJ1-1; D uncertain. The CDR3 has 12 residues. CDR1 is SQVTM and CDR2 is ANQGSEA in the germline V gene. The CDR3 DNA follows: TGCAGTGGACGACCACTTGACACTGAAGCTTTCTTT. Amino acid sequence: CSGRPLDTEAFF.

This clonotype was seen only a few times. The V and J genes are TRBV20-1 and TRBJ2-5; tentatively, D is TRBD2 (5 bases). Germline V CDR1 and CDR2: DFQATT, SNEGSKA (reference sequence). Deletions cut 5 bases from V and 5 bases from J, with 9 bases between. The CDR3 loop spans 11 amino acids. CDR3 protein: CSADGMETQYF. Here the CDR3 DNA reads TGCAGTGCTGACGGGATGGAGACCCAGTACTTC.

This clonotype was seen a handful of times. The chain carries TRBV11-2 and TRBJ2-3; D is perhaps TRBD2 (6 bases). V lost 7 bases to trimming and J lost 1 base, with 15 bases between them. Germline V gives CDR1 SGHAT, CDR2 FQNNGV. The CDR3 sequence is 15 residues long. Here the CDR3 reads CASIPWGGGTDTQYF. The CDR3, as DNA: TGTGCCAGCATCCCTTGGGGCGGGGGCACAGATACGCAGTATTTT.

This clonotype showed up many times. This chain joins TRBV7-9 and TRBJ2-1; D not certain. Germline loops: CDR1 SEHNR, CDR2 FQNEAQ (reference sequence). The V end was cut by 7 bases, the J end by 5 bases, with 21 bases between. This CDR3 has 16 residues. The CDR3 loop reads CASTAPGSPKHNEQFF. In nucleotides, the CDR3 is TGTGCCAGCACCGCCCCGGGTAGCCCCAAGCACAATGAGCAGTTCTTC.

The V and J genes are TRBV7-9 and TRBJ2-7; D may be TRBD1 (6 bases). CDR3 length: 13 amino acids. V was pared by 6 bases and J by 6 bases, with 15 bases between. Germline values: CDR1 SEHNR, CDR2 FQNEAQ (reference sequence). The CDR3 bases are TGTGCCAGCAGGACGACCGGACAGTTCGAGCAGTACTTC. This gives the protein CASRTTGQFEQYF.

This clonotype appeared many times. The chain couples TRBV6-1 to TRBJ2-4, with D perhaps matching TRBD1 (6 bases). V was clipped by 11 bases and J by 0 bases, with 17 bases between them. This CDR3 is built from 15 residues. Looked up from germline, CDR1 is MNHNS and CDR2 is SASEGT. The chain's CDR3 is CAVRGTNLAKNIQYF. CDR3 nucleotide sequence: TGTGCCGTCAGGGGCACAAACCTAGCCAAAAACATTCAGTACTTC.

The V and J genes are TRBV6-2 or TRBV6-3 and TRBJ2-2; TRBD1 matches at 9 bases. Germline values: CDR1 MNHEY, CDR2 SVGEGT. This CDR3 is built from 16 residues. J was trimmed by 5 bases and V by 2 bases; bases with no gene match: 6. The CDR3 bases are TGTGCCAGCAGTTACATGGGGACAGGGAGAACCGGGGAGCTGTTTTTT. It codes for CASSYMGTGRTGELFF.

The V call is TRBV5-4, the J call TRBJ2-3, with 10 bases fitting TRBD2. The V and J ends lost 3 bases and 4 bases, in that order; junction bases with no gene match: 5. The CDR3 has 15 residues. Per the germline V gene, CDR1 is SGHNT and CDR2 is YYREEE (reference sequence). For the CDR3, the DNA is TGTGCCAGCAGCTCGACGACTAGCGGGTCAGATACGCAGTATTTT. Protein product: CASSSTTSGSDTQYF.

The J gene is TRBJ1-3, the V gene TRBV6-1; D not resolved. CDR1 is MNHNS, CDR2 SASEGT, per germline. CDR3 length equals 15 residues. Trimming removed 4 bases at V and 0 bases at J, with 10 bases between. DNA of the CDR3: TGTGCCAGCAGTGCCCACAGCTACTCTGGAAACACCATATATTTT. This sequence encodes CASSAHSYSGNTIYF.

This clonotype appeared many times. The CDR3 loop reads CASSSAGVNYGYTF. DNA of the CDR3: TGTGCCAGCAGCTCCGCCGGGGTTAACTATGGCTACACCTTC. The chain links TRBV12-3 or TRBV12-4 to TRBJ1-2; D ambiguous. Deletions cut 6 bases from V and 1 base from J, with 12 bases between. This CDR3 is 14 amino acids long.

In this sample, this clonotype turned up many times. The chain links TRBV25-1 to TRBJ2-2; D may correspond to TRBD1 or TRBD2 (7 bases each). Germline V gene sequence: CDR1 MGHDK, CDR2 SYGVNS. The V end was cut by 8 bases, the J end by 5 bases, with 12 bases between. The CDR3 has 13 amino acids. Here the CDR3 DNA reads TGTGCCAGCTCCCAGGGGGGGACCGGGGAGCTGTTTTTT. This gives the protein CASSQGGTGELFF.